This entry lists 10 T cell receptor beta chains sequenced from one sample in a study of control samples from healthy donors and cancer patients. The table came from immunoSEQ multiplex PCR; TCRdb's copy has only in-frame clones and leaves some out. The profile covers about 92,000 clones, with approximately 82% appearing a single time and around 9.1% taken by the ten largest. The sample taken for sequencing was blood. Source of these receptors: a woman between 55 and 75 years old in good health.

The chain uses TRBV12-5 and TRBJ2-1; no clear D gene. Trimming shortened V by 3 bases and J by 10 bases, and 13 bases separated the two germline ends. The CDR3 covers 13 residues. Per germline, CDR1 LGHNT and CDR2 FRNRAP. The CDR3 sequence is CASGFSPEPEQFF. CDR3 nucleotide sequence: TGTGCTAGTGGTTTCTCTCCTGAGCCCGAGCAGTTCTTC.

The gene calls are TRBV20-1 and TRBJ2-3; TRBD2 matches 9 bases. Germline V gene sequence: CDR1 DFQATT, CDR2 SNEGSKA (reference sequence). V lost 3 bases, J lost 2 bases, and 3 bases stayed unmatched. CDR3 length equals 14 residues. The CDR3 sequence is CSASPSGNTDTQYF. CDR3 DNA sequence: TGCAGTGCTAGTCCTAGCGGGAACACAGATACGCAGTATTTT.

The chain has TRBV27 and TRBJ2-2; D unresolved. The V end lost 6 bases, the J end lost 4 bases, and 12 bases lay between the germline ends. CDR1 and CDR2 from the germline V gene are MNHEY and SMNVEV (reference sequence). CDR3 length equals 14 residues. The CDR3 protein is CASSPKQVTGELFF. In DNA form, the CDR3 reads TGTGCCAGCAGCCCTAAGCAGGTCACCGGGGAGCTGTTTTTT.

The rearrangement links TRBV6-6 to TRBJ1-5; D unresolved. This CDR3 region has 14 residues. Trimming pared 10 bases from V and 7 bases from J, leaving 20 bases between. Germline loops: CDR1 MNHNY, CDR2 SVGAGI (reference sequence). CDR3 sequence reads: CATRTVSLRQPQHF. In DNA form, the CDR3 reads TGTGCCACCCGTACTGTGTCCCTTCGGCAGCCCCAGCATTTT.

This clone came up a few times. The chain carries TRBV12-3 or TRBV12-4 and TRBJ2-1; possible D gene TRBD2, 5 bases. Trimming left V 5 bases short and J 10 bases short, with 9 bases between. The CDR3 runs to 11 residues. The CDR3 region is CASSPPGEQFF. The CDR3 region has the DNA TGTGCCAGCAGTCCCCCGGGAGAGCAGTTCTTC.

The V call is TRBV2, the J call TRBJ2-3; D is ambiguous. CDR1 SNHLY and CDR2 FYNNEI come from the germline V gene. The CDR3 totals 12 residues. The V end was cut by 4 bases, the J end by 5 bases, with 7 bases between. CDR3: CASSVLVDTQYF. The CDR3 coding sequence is TGTGCCAGCAGTGTGTTAGTAGATACGCAGTATTTT.

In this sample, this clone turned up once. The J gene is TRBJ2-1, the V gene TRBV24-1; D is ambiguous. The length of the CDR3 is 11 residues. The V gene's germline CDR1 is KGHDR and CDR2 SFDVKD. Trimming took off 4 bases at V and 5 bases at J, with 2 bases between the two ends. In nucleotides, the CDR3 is TGTGCCACCAGTGACCACAATGAGCAGTTCTTC. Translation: CATSDHNEQFF.

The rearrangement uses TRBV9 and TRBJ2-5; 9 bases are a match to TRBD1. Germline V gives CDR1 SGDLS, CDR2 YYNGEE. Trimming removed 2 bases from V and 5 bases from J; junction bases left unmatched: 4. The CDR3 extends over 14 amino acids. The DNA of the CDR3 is TGTGCCAGCAGCGTTGGGACAGGGCGCGAGACCCAGTACTTC. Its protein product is CASSVGTGRETQYF.

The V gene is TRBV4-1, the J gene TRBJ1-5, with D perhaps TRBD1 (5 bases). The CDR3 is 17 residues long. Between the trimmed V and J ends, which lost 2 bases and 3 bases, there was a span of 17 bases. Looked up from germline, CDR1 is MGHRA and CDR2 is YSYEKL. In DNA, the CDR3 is TGCGCCAGCAGCCAAACCCTCCCTCGACAGACCAATCAGCCCCAGCATTTT. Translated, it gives CASSQTLPRQTNQPQHF.

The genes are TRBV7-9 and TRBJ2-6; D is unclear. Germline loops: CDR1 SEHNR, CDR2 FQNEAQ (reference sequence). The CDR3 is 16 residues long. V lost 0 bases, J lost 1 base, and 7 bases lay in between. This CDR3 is CASSLARDSGANVLTF. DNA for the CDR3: TGTGCCAGCAGCTTAGCGCGTGATTCTGGGGCCAACGTCCTGACTTTC.